The rows below give T cell receptor beta chains drawn from one sample of a study of blood T cell repertoires in COVID-19. Sequencing used immunoSEQ multiplex PCR; TCRdb keeps in-frame clones, though not all of them. Here the sample spans approximately 400,000 clones, approximately 89% being singletons. Sequenced material: PBMCs or T cells enriched from blood (not recorded which). Source of these receptors: a man aged 25-45 years who had recovered from COVID-19. CDR3s include the opening cysteine and the closing phenylalanine or tryptophan. D genes are given only for firm matches. Only part of the rows carry a size: once, few, many, or a class if the clone is expanded.

clone size	J gene	V gene	D gene	CDR3 DNA	CDR3 protein
once	TRBJ2-5	TRBV11-2	TRBD2	TGTGCCAGCAGCTTAGGGACTAGCGGGGCCTGGGAGACCCAGTACTTC	CASSLGTSGAWETQYF
-	TRBJ1-1	TRBV5-4	-	TGTGCCAGCAGCTTGCCAGGGGCCAACACTGAAGCTTTCTTT	CASSLPGANTEAFF
-	TRBJ2-1	TRBV19	TRBD2	TGTGCCAGTAGTATTGCGCCTAGCGGGGCGGTAGGGGATGAGCAGTTCTTC	CASSIAPSGAVGDEQFF
-	TRBJ1-1	TRBV5-1	TRBD1	TGCGCCAGCAGCAAACAGGGGATGAACACTGAAGCTTTCTTT	CASSKQGMNTEAFF
-	TRBJ1-1	TRBV9	-	TGTGCCAGCAGCGTAGCCTCGTACATGAACACTGAAGCTTTCTTT	CASSVASYMNTEAFF
-	TRBJ1-3	TRBV4-1	-	TGCGCCAGCAGCCAAGCAGGGCTGGTAAACACCATATATTTT	CASSQAGLVNTIYF
-	TRBJ1-2	TRBV10-3	-	-	CAITSGQGDYGYTF
-	TRBJ1-1	TRBV30	TRBD1	TGTGCCTGGAGTTACCAGGGGGAAACTGAAGCTTTCTTT	CAWSYQGETEAFF
-	TRBJ1-2	TRBV19	-	TGTGCCAGTAGTATCTTCCTAAACTATGGCTACACCTTC	CASSIFLNYGYTF
-	TRBJ1-1	TRBV7-9	TRBD1	TGTGCCAGCAGCTTGACAGGGAGAAATGGTGAAGCTTTCTTT	CASSLTGRNGEAFF
-	TRBJ1-4	TRBV19	TRBD1	TGTGCCAGTACCCGCTGGACAGGGGAAGATGAAAAACTGTTTTTT	CASTRWTGEDEKLFF
-	TRBJ1-3	TRBV6-6	TRBD1	TGTGCCAGCCGAGACAGGGGGCTTGGAAACACCATATATTTT	CASRDRGLGNTIYF
-	TRBJ1-2	TRBV5-1	-	TGCGCCAGCAGCTTGGCTTCAGGGACTAACTATGGCTACACCTTC	CASSLASGTNYGYTF
-	TRBJ1-3	TRBV7-9	-	TGTGCCAGCAGCGCCCGACAGCCAAGCTCTGGAAACACCATATATTTT	CASSARQPSSGNTIYF
-	TRBJ2-3	TRBV18	TRBD1	TGTGCCAGCTCACTTCTCTCGACAGGGGACACAGATACGCAGTATTTT	CASSLLSTGDTDTQYF
few	TRBJ2-1	TRBV6-4	-	TGTGCCAGCAGTGTGAGCGCTACTAACAATGAGCAGTTCTTC	CASSVSATNNEQFF
-	TRBJ2-5	TRBV5-5	TRBD1	TGTGCCAGCAGCCCCAACAGGGGGCGGGAAGAGACCCAGTACTTC	CASSPNRGREETQYF
-	TRBJ2-7	TRBV10-3	TRBD2	TGTGCCATCAGTGACCCGGCTGGGACTCTAGCGGGGGGCCGCTCCTACGAGCAGTACTTC	CAISDPAGTLAGGRSYEQYF
-	TRBJ1-1	TRBV7-8	TRBD1	TGTGCCAGCAGCTTAGCGAACAGGGGGATGAACACTGAAGCTTTCTTT	CASSLANRGMNTEAFF
-	TRBJ2-1	TRBV5-1	TRBD1	TGCGCCAGCAGCGGTGTCCGGGACAGTTACAATGAGCAGTTCTTC	CASSGVRDSYNEQFF
-	TRBJ1-1	TRBV5-1	-	TGCGCCAGCAGCGGCATGGGACTCAAAACGGACACTGAAGCTTTCTTT	CASSGMGLKTDTEAFF
-	TRBJ1-6	TRBV9	TRBD1	TGTGCCAGCAGCTCCGGACAGGGGAGGTCACCCCTCCACTTT	CASSSGQGRSPLHF
-	TRBJ1-2	TRBV30	-	TGTGCCTGGAGGACGGCAGCACTATCTAACTATGGCTACACCTTC	CAWRTAALSNYGYTF
-	TRBJ2-1	TRBV12-3/TRBV12-4	-	TGTGCCTCAAATACTCAATACAATGAGCAGTTCTTC	CASNTQYNEQFF
-	TRBJ1-2	TRBV6-5	-	TGTGCCACCACCCTGAGGGCCCCAAACTATGGCTACACCTTC	CATTLRAPNYGYTF
-	TRBJ1-4	TRBV5-1	-	TGCGCCAGCAGCTTGGTGGGACTACAGGCAACTAATGAAAAACTGTTTTTT	CASSLVGLQATNEKLFF
-	TRBJ1-1	TRBV19	-	TGTGCCAGTAGTATGTTTCGGGAGAACACTGAAGCTTTCTTT	CASSMFRENTEAFF
few	TRBJ2-5	TRBV4-1	TRBD1	TGCGCCAGCAGCCAAGGGACAGGGGGAGTCCAAGAGACCCAGTACTTC	CASSQGTGGVQETQYF
-	TRBJ2-1	TRBV7-2	TRBD2	TGTGCCAGCAGCCGGACTAGCGGGGGGCCCAATGAGCAGTTCTTC	CASSRTSGGPNEQFF
-	TRBJ1-2	TRBV5-1	-	TGCGCCAGCAGTCCTACAGCATCCTATGGCTACACCTTC	CASSPTASYGYTF
-	TRBJ2-1	TRBV11-3	TRBD2	TGTGCCAGCAGCCCCGGCCGGGGGGGGTACAATGAGCAGTTCTTC	CASSPGRGGYNEQFF
-	TRBJ2-1	TRBV5-4	-	TGTGCCAGCAGCTTTAACGATCGGGGAGAGCAGTTCTTC	CASSFNDRGEQFF
-	TRBJ2-7	TRBV4-2	-	TGTGCCAGCAGCCCCCGAGGCGGGGTCTACGAGCAGTACTTC	CASSPRGGVYEQYF
-	TRBJ2-5	TRBV4-1	TRBD2	TGCGCCAGCAGCCAAGTAGCGGGGGGGCCGGAGACCCAGTACTTC	CASSQVAGGPETQYF
once	TRBJ1-2	TRBV6-5	-	TGTGCCAGCAGCCCGGGGACAACACGAAACTATGGCTACACCTTC	CASSPGTTRNYGYTF
few	TRBJ1-1	TRBV11-2	-	TGTGCCAGCAGCTTAGATACTAGGGACTCCCCCGAGGCTTTCTTT	CASSLDTRDSPEAFF
once	TRBJ2-7	TRBV5-1	TRBD2	TGCGCCAGCAGCTCAACTTCGGGACTAGGTCGGTACGAGCAGTACTTC	CASSSTSGLGRYEQYF
-	TRBJ1-1	TRBV6-2/TRBV6-3	TRBD1	TGTGCCAGCAGTTACCCTCCAGGGGGTAAAGCTTTCTTT	CASSYPPGGKAFF
-	TRBJ2-3	TRBV6-5	TRBD2	TGTGCCAGCAGTTACTCTTTTAGCGGGGGAACGAATACGCAGTATTTT	CASSYSFSGGTNTQYF
once	TRBJ1-4	TRBV29-1	-	TGCAGCGTTGTGGAGGGGAAAAAACTGTTTTTT	CSVVEGKKLFF
-	TRBJ1-5	TRBV4-1	-	TGCGCCAGCAGCCAAGATGCGGCCAGGGTAGTTTTGCCCCAGCATTTT	CASSQDAARVVLPQHF
-	TRBJ2-1	TRBV4-1	-	TGCGCCAGCAGCCAAGAAGCTGAGCTCTCCTACAATGAGCAGTTCTTC	CASSQEAELSYNEQFF
-	TRBJ1-5	TRBV6-5	-	TGTGCCAGCAGTCACGACAGCTTTAGCAATCAGCCCCAGCATTTT	CASSHDSFSNQPQHF
once	TRBJ2-1	TRBV6-5	-	TGTGCCAGCAGTATACAGGGCCCCTACAATGAGCAGTTCTTC	CASSIQGPYNEQFF
-	TRBJ1-2	TRBV9	TRBD1	TGTGCCAGCAGCCTCCGGCGAGGAGGGGGCGAGAATGGCTACACCTTC	CASSLRRGGGENGYTF
-	TRBJ2-7	TRBV2	-	TGTGCCAGCACCCTCCTCTACGAGCAGTACTTC	CASTLLYEQYF
-	TRBJ2-7	TRBV5-6	-	TGTGCCAGCACCGCAATAGGACACCTCTACGAGCAGTACTTC	CASTAIGHLYEQYF
-	TRBJ2-7	TRBV5-1	-	TGCGCCAGCAGCTCCTCCGGGACAACGATCTACGAGCAGTACTTC	CASSSSGTTIYEQYF